This record concerns one T cell receptor beta chain sequence. The antigen remains undetermined. A CD45RA+ naive subset and a CD45RA-negative memory subset were split from CD4+ cells. This specimen belongs to a study of shared clonotypes between healthy human individuals. General study results and limits: The donor pool, a small one, limited the genetic and exposure-history diversity represented.

Using immunoSEQ multiplex PCR, the repertoire was profiled, and TCRdb retains in-frame clones only, with some absent. This table has 2.3 million or so clones, roughly 93% appearing once. This clonotype originated in a man between 18 and 35 years old in good health. Some clones in this sample may be carry-over from other donors' samples. Sequencing was carried out using naive CD4+ T cells from PBMCs. The subset here: CD45RA+ positively selected.

The CDR3, as DNA: TGCGCCAGCAGCGACGGACAGGGGGCCACTGAAGCTTTCTTT. Translating it yields CASSDGQGATEAFF. The chain carries TRBV5-1 and TRBJ1-1, with TRBD1 identical over 11 bases. The CDR3 loop spans 14 amino acids. The germline V gene encodes CDR1 SGHRS and CDR2 YFSETQ. The junction had 3 bases not matched to a gene; V was cut back by 4 bases and J by 4 bases. Combining the CDR3 with reference TRBV5-1 and TRBJ1-1 gives the whole variable domain KAGVTQTPRYLIKTRGQQVTLSCSPISGHRSVSWYQQTPGQGLQFLFEYFSETQRNKGNFPGRFSGRQFSNSRSEMNVSTLELGDSALYLCASSDGQGATEAFFGQGTRLTVV.